Following are 14 T cell receptor beta chains from one sample sequenced in a study of T cell clonality in common variable immunodeficiency. Using immunoSEQ multiplex PCR, the repertoire was profiled, and TCRdb retains in-frame clones only, with some absent. The sample has 40,000 to 65,000 clones, none seen only once. Sequences were obtained from peripheral blood mononuclear cells. These receptors all come from a person aged 18 to 69 in good health.

This clone occurred many times. With the read ending 3 residues before the CDR3 end, the germline J gene is used to fill in that end. The rearrangement uses TRBV13 and TRBJ2-6; D remains unclear. Trimming left V 3 bases short and J 0 bases short, with 9 bases between. Germline CDR1 reads PRHDT; CDR2 reads FYEKMQ (reference sequence). This CDR3 has 16 residues. CDR3 amino acids: CASSFLPSSGANVLTF. Partial CDR3 DNA: TGTGCCAGCAGCTTTCTCCCCAGCTCTGGGGCCAACGTC.

This clone showed up just a few times. The CDR3 is cut off 3 residues early in the read; its end comes from the germline J gene. The chain employs TRBV11-2 and TRBJ2-7, with D perhaps matching TRBD1 (5 bases). Per germline, CDR1 SGHAT and CDR2 FQNNGV. Between the trimmed V and J ends, which lost 0 bases and 6 bases, there was a span of 9 bases. CDR3 length equals 13 residues. CDR3 amino acids: CASSLEKGAEQYF. The CDR3 bases that were read are TGTGCCAGCAGCTTAGAAAAAGGGGCCGAG.

The table lists this clone with many counts. The read terminates 3 residues before the CDR3 end, so the remaining end is supplied by the germline J gene. J is TRBJ2-3 and V is TRBV14, with 9 nucleotides matching TRBD2. CDR1 is SGHDN, CDR2 FVKESK, per germline. This CDR3 spans 15 amino acids. The V segment lost 4 bases and the J segment 7 bases; nucleotides outside the gene matches: 9. The CDR3 reads CASSPLAGGPNTQYF. The sequenced part of the CDR3 DNA is TGTGCCAGCAGCCCCCTCGCGGGAGGGCCTAATACG.

This clone came up many times. The read ends 3 residues shy of where the CDR3 ends; the end is completed using the germline J gene. The V gene is TRBV9, the J gene TRBJ2-1; 11 nucleotides align to TRBD2. From germline, CDR1 is SGDLS and CDR2 YYNGEE. Trimming cost V 1 base and J 3 bases; bases outside gene matches: 3. This CDR3 has 16 amino acids. The part of the CDR3 DNA that was read is TGTGCCAGCAGCGTACTCGGGACTAGCGGCTACAATGAG. It specifies CASSVLGTSGYNE. The entire CDR3 protein reads CASSVLGTSGYNEQFF.

This clone was seen repeatedly, ten times or more. Read data end 3 residues before the CDR3 end; the end is taken from the germline J gene. The chain joins TRBV12-3 or TRBV12-4 to TRBJ2-5; D call uncertain. Deletions cut 6 bases from V and 5 bases from J, with 10 bases between. The CDR3 is 12 amino acids. The covered CDR3 bases are TGTGCCAGCAGCCAATCGCGGGAGACC. It specifies CASSQSRET. The complete CDR3 sequence is CASSQSRETQYF.

There are many counts of this clone. The read falls 3 residues short of the CDR3 end, and the missing part is taken from the germline J gene. This chain links TRBV19 with TRBJ1-2; a possible D gene is TRBD1 (6 bases). Germline CDR1 and CDR2: LNHDA and SQIVND (reference sequence). With 7 bases removed from V and 4 bases from J, the gap between germline ends came to 13 bases. This CDR3 region has 13 residues. Here the CDR3 reads CASTPGELYGYTF. The covered CDR3 bases are TGTGCCAGTACCCCAGGGGAGCTCTATGGC.

In this sample, this clone turned up many times. With the read ending 3 residues before the CDR3 end, the germline J gene is used to fill in that end. This chain joins TRBV7-2 and TRBJ2-7; weak D call: TRBD1 (5 bases). Germline lookup yields CDR1 SGHTA and CDR2 FQGNSA. Trimming stripped 5 bases from V and 4 bases from J, with 12 bases between. CDR3 size: 13 residues. CDR3 bases read: TGTGCCAGCAGCCCAGGCAGGGAATACGAG. Translating it yields CASSPGREYE. The complete CDR3 reads CASSPGREYEQYF.

This clone was seen many times. The CDR3 end falls 3 residues outside the read, so it is completed with the germline J gene. The rearrangement joins TRBV5-1 to TRBJ1-4, with a tentative D call TRBD1 (5 bases). Trimming pared 2 bases from V and 8 bases from J, leaving 19 bases between. Germline V gene lookup returns CDR1 SGHRS and CDR2 YFSETQ. The CDR3 runs 16 residues. The CDR3 sequence: CASSFRQRQGNEKLFF. The CDR3 bases that were read are TGCGCCAGCAGCTTCCGGCAACGGCAGGGTAACGAAAAA.

In its sample, this clone was seen many times. Sequencing ends 3 residues short of the CDR3 end; the germline J gene provides the rest. The V call is TRBV20-1, the J call TRBJ1-2; 10 bases align to TRBD1. Germline values: CDR1 DFQATT, CDR2 SNEGSKA (reference sequence). This CDR3 contains 14 residues. Trimming took 6 bases from V and 5 from J; bases not matched to a gene: 9. The CDR3 bases that were read are TGCAGTGCGGACCGGGACAGGGGAGGGTATGGC. Its protein product is CSADRDRGGYG. The entire CDR3 protein is CSADRDRGGYGYTF.

Ten or more counts support this clone. Read coverage stops 3 residues before the CDR3 terminus; the germline J gene supplies the remainder. The chain employs TRBV7-6 and TRBJ2-5; 7 nucleotides match TRBD1. The CDR3 totals 14 residues. V shed 8 bases, J shed 1 base, and the junction held 7 bases outside the gene matches. Germline lookup yields CDR1 SGHVS and CDR2 FNYEAQ. The part of the CDR3 DNA that was read is TGTGCCAGCGGACAGGACCAGACCCAAGAGACC. Protein product: CASGQDQTQET. The CDR3, in full, reads CASGQDQTQETQYF.

This clone was detected ten times or more. With the read ending 3 residues before the CDR3 end, the germline J gene is used to fill in that end. The V call is TRBV19, the J call TRBJ2-7, with 13 bases that match TRBD2. The CDR3 is 16 amino acids. V dropped 4 bases and J dropped 2; count of bases not matched to a gene: 5. CDR1 and CDR2 from the germline V gene are LNHDA and SQIVND (reference sequence). The part of the CDR3 DNA that was read is TGTGCCAGTAGTAAAGGACTAGCGGGAGACCCCTACGAG. Translation: CASSKGLAGDPYE. The entire CDR3 is CASSKGLAGDPYEQYF.

The table lists this clone with many counts. The CDR3 end falls 3 residues outside the read, so it is completed with the germline J gene. This chain connects TRBV6-1 to TRBJ2-1; D may be TRBD2 (6 bases). Germline CDR1 MNHNS, CDR2 SASEGT. V was cut by 0 bases and J by 2 bases, with 11 bases left in between. CDR3 length: 16 amino acids. This chain's CDR3 is CASSEAILAAYNEQFF. The DNA read from the CDR3 is TGTGCCAGCAGTGAAGCTATCTTAGCGGCCTACAATGAG.

This clone has a count of ten or more. The CDR3 end falls 3 residues outside the read, so it is completed with the germline J gene. The rearrangement uses TRBV5-1 and TRBJ2-7, with D maybe TRBD1 (6 bases). Trimming took off 4 bases at V and 0 bases at J, with 14 bases between the two ends. Germline lookup yields CDR1 SGHRS and CDR2 YFSETQ. This CDR3 spans 15 amino acids. The sequenced part of the CDR3 DNA is TGCGCCAGCAGCGCGGCCCGGGACATCTCCTACGAG. Amino acids: CASSAARDISYE. In full, the CDR3 is CASSAARDISYEQYF. The complete variable domain, with remaining parts taken from reference TRBV5-1 and TRBJ2-7, reads KAGVTQTPRYLIKTRGQQVTLSCSPISGHRSVSWYQQTPGQGLQFLFEYFSETQRNKGNFPGRFSGRQFSNSRSEMNVSTLELGDSALYLCASSAARDISYEQYFGPGTRLTVT.

At least ten counts were recorded for this clone. The sequenced fragment ends 3 residues before the CDR3 boundary, so the rest is inferred from the germline J gene. The chain links TRBV5-1 to TRBJ2-7; TRBD1 might be the D (6 bases). The CDR3 is made up of 15 amino acids. Germline V gene lookup returns CDR1 SGHRS and CDR2 YFSETQ. V was cut by 4 bases and J by 0 bases, with 14 bases left in between. Incomplete CDR3 DNA: TGCGCCAGCAGCGAGACAGGTCTACACTCCTACGAG. Amino acid sequence: CASSETGLHSYE. The CDR3 reads in full as CASSETGLHSYEQYF. The full variable domain, its missing parts supplied by reference TRBV5-1 and TRBJ2-7, is KAGVTQTPRYLIKTRGQQVTLSCSPISGHRSVSWYQQTPGQGLQFLFEYFSETQRNKGNFPGRFSGRQFSNSRSEMNVSTLELGDSALYLCASSETGLHSYEQYFGPGTRLTVT.